Sequencing of this T cell receptor (beta chain) was carried out in a study of vaccination effects on CD4 cells after COVID-19. Study-wide results and limits: A shortage of convalescent patients and an absence of early post-infection timepoints characterized the study.

Note on this clone: Its target is not known.

V was clipped by 0 bases and J by 4 bases, with 9 bases between them. There are 13 residues in the CDR3. Germline CDR1 SQVTM, CDR2 ANQGSEA. Investigators separated out CD4+ T cells once 9 to 11 days of culture had passed. As their vaccination, participants received two doses of either BNT162b2 or mRNA-1273. Vaccine recipients had no previous SARS-CoV-2 infection; their nucleocapsid antibodies were negative. Only in-frame clones appear in the TCRdb table, and some are missing; sequencing was by immunoSEQ multiplex PCR. Of 45,000 to 55,000 clones listed, less than 85% were seen once; the top ten hold about 6.7%.

The sequencing here drew on CD4+ T cells from PBMCs cultured without peptide, taken after COVID-19 vaccination. This TCR was sampled from a human donor who received a COVID-19 vaccine. V is TRBV29-1 and J is TRBJ1-2, with D unresolved. The CDR3 DNA reads TGCAGCGTTGAAGAGGTGTCGCGCTATGGCTACACCTTC. It translates to CSVEEVSRYGYTF.